This TCR beta chain was identified in a study of T cell responses to AZD1222 COVID-19 vaccine. Combined were second doses at about 4 or about 12 weeks. Study-level points and caveats: Without day 14 samples, only post-peak T cell repertoires were studied. With dominance at 160-218 and 743-854, vaccine-associated CD4 TCRs spanned spike.

The germline V gene has CDR1 SGHRS and CDR2 YFSETQ. The V end lost 7 bases, the J end lost 3 bases, and 17 bases lay between the germline ends. The CDR3 is 14 residues long. Sequenced by immunoSEQ multiplex PCR; TCRdb stores in-frame clones only, minus some. In the table there are 80,000 to 85,000 clones, 75% to 95% of which are singletons. Notes on this clone: Its antigen is not known.

V gene TRBV5-1 combines with J gene TRBJ2-7; the D gene is possibly TRBD1 (6 bases). The TCR was taken from an adult who received the AZD1222 COVID-19 vaccine. The source was peripheral blood, collected 28 days after the second AZD1222 dose. The CDR3, as DNA: TGCGCCAGCGGCCCGGGACAAGGGGGCTACGAGCAGTACTTC. Protein sequence: CASGPGQGGYEQYF.